A selection of T cell receptor beta chains follows, all from one sample in a study of blood T cell repertoires in COVID-19. Data came from immunoSEQ multiplex PCR; TCRdb stores just in-frame clones and leaves some out. Here the sample spans roughly 200,000 clones, 60% to 85% being singletons. Material for sequencing was peripheral blood. These receptors were taken from a woman aged 45-65 years with active or convalescent COVID-19. CDR3s include the opening cysteine and the closing phenylalanine or tryptophan. D genes are given only for firm matches. Rows may omit the clone size; those that give it use once, few, many or a size class.

NA	TRBJ2-3	NA	13	TRBV19	TGTGCCAGTGGGTGGACTGCCCCAGATACGCAGTATTTT	CASGWTAPDTQYF
NA	TRBJ2-2	NA	14	TRBV7-8	TGTGCCAGCAGCTTCGGGCAGGGGACCGGGGAGCTGTTTTTT	CASSFGQGTGELFF
NA	TRBJ1-3	NA	15	TRBV2	TGTGCCAGCAGGGTGGACAGATCCTCTGGAAACACCATATATTTT	CASRVDRSSGNTIYF
NA	TRBJ2-3	NA	16	TRBV4-2	TGTGCCAGCAGCCAAGATAAGGGCAGGGTTATAGATACGCAGTATTTT	CASSQDKGRVIDTQYF
NA	TRBJ1-1	NA	15	TRBV25-1	TGTGCCAGCAGTGGGCGGGGTGGGATGAACACTGAAGCTTTCTTT	CASSGRGGMNTEAFF
NA	TRBJ2-7	NA	17	TRBV6-4	TGTGCCAGCAGTGACTCGAACGGAGCCGAGAGCTCCTACGAGCAGTACTTC	CASSDSNGAESSYEQYF
NA	TRBJ1-4	NA	15	TRBV4-3	TGCGCCAGCAGCCAAGAGTGGGGGGCTAATGAAAAACTGTTTTTT	CASSQEWGANEKLFF
NA	TRBJ2-7	NA	11	TRBV6-5	TGTGCCAGCACAGGGACCTACGAGCAGTACTTC	CASTGTYEQYF
NA	TRBJ1-2	NA	14	TRBV10-3	TGTGCCATCTCCCCCCCCGGGGGTAACTATGGCTACACCTTC	CAISPPGGNYGYTF
NA	TRBJ2-7	NA	11	TRBV6-6	TGTGCCAGCAGCTTCTACGAGGAGCAGTACTTC	CASSFYEEQYF
few	TRBJ2-6	NA	15	TRBV19	TGTGCCAGTAGATTCTACAGGGCTGGGGCCAACGTCCTGACTTTC	CASRFYRAGANVLTF
few	TRBJ2-1	TRBD2	14	TRBV28	TGTGCCAGCGGCCTCGGGGGGGATTTCAATGAGCAGTTCTTC	CASGLGGDFNEQFF
NA	TRBJ2-6	TRBD2	15	TRBV4-2	TGTGCCAGCGGCTTAGCGGGAACTGGGGCCAACGTCCTGACTTTC	CASGLAGTGANVLTF
NA	TRBJ1-1	NA	12	TRBV11-3	TGTGCCAGCAGCCCGGGGGGCACTGAAGCTTTCTTT	CASSPGGTEAFF
NA	TRBJ1-2	TRBD1	19	TRBV6-2/TRBV6-3	TGTGCCAGCAGTTACCGAGCCGACAGGGTTTGGCCCTTCGGCGGTGGCTACACCTTC	CASSYRADRVWPFGGGYTF
NA	TRBJ2-7	NA	14	TRBV4-3	TGCGCCAGCAAGTATGAACAGAGCTCCTACGAGCAGTACTTC	CASKYEQSSYEQYF
NA	TRBJ2-3	TRBD2	16	TRBV7-7	TGTGCTAGCAGCTCCGGACTAGCGGGGGGGCAAGATACGCAGTATTTT	CASSSGLAGGQDTQYF
NA	TRBJ2-6	NA	13	TRBV6-1	TGTGCCAGCAGAGCCTCTGGGGCCAACGTCCTGACTTTC	CASRASGANVLTF
NA	TRBJ1-6	NA	15	TRBV7-9	TGTGCCAGCAGCTTGAGGAGTCTTTCTAATTCACCCCTCCACTTT	CASSLRSLSNSPLHF
NA	TRBJ2-2	TRBD1	14	TRBV2	TGTGCCAGCAAGGAACAGGGGGGCACCGGGGAGCTGTTTTTT	CASKEQGGTGELFF
NA	TRBJ1-3	NA	13	TRBV6-5	TGTGCCAGCAGGGAGAACGGTGGAAACACCATATATTTT	CASRENGGNTIYF
NA	TRBJ1-4	NA	12	TRBV11-2	TGTGCCAGCAGCTTATCGGGTGAAAAACTGTTTTTT	CASSLSGEKLFF
NA	TRBJ1-1	NA	15	TRBV7-9	TGTGCCAGCAGCTTAGCGCAGGGTCGGAGCACTGAAGCTTTCTTT	CASSLAQGRSTEAFF
NA	TRBJ2-1	TRBD1	16	TRBV28	TGTGCCAGCAGTTTATTTGGGACAGGGGCTAGGAATGAGCAGTTCTTC	CASSLFGTGARNEQFF
NA	TRBJ1-2	TRBD1	16	TRBV7-9	TGTGCCAGCAGCTCTTCGAGGACAGGGGCAATCTATGGCTACACCTTC	CASSSSRTGAIYGYTF
NA	TRBJ1-2	NA	14	TRBV7-9	TGTGCCAGCAGCTTAGGGGGGGAAAGCTATGGCTACACCTTC	CASSLGGESYGYTF
NA	TRBJ1-6	NA	13	TRBV6-5	TGTGCCAGCAGTCGGACCTCGGGGTCACCCCTCCACTTT	CASSRTSGSPLHF
NA	TRBJ2-2	TRBD1	15	TRBV28	TGTGCCAGCAGTCACAGGGACAGGGGGCCCGGGGAGCTGTTTTTT	CASSHRDRGPGELFF
once	TRBJ1-5	NA	16	TRBV21-1	TGTGCCAGCAGCAAAGTGCCGGGACAGGGCAATCAGCCCCAGCATTTT	CASSKVPGQGNQPQHF
NA	TRBJ1-1	TRBD1	16	TRBV6-6	TGTGCCAGCAGAGATGGACAGGGGAGTATGACGGCTGAAGCTTTCTTT	CASRDGQGSMTAEAFF
NA	TRBJ1-1	TRBD1	15	TRBV5-4	TGTGCCAGCAGCTTGGGGTCAGGGGGTGCTTATGAAGCTTTCTTT	CASSLGSGGAYEAFF
NA	TRBJ2-2	NA	14	TRBV29-1	TGCAGCGCCCGACAGTTTGGTCAGACCGGGGAGCTGTTTTTT	CSARQFGQTGELFF
NA	TRBJ2-1	NA	15	TRBV4-3	TGCGCCAGCAGCCAAATTTGGAGCACGCACAATGAGCAGTTCTTC	CASSQIWSTHNEQFF
NA	TRBJ2-7	NA	14	TRBV4-3	TGCGCCAGCAGCCTCTCCCCAGGGTTCTACGAGCAGTACTTC	CASSLSPGFYEQYF
NA	TRBJ1-2	NA	13	TRBV12-3/TRBV12-4	TGTGCCAGCAGTATCTTCCCCGCTCGGGGCTACACCTTC	CASSIFPARGYTF
NA	TRBJ1-1	TRBD1	16	TRBV18	TGTGCCAGCTCACCACTCGGGACAGGGGACGACACTGAAGCTTTCTTT	CASSPLGTGDDTEAFF
NA	TRBJ2-1	TRBD2	17	TRBV27	TGTGCCAGCAGTTTATTGCGGGAGGAACCAACCAGGAATGAGCAGTTCTTC	CASSLLREEPTRNEQFF
NA	TRBJ2-4	TRBD1	17	TRBV10-3	TGTGCCATCAGTGAGTCTTCCGGGACAGGGGGTAAAAACATTCAGTACTTC	CAISESSGTGGKNIQYF
NA	TRBJ1-2	NA	16	TRBV5-1	TGCGCCAGCAGCCTCCTCAGGCAGGGAACTAACTATGGCTACACCTTC	CASSLLRQGTNYGYTF
NA	TRBJ1-1	TRBD1	16	TRBV19	TGTGCCAGTAGGGGGCCCACAGGGGGGAGAAACACTGAAGCTTTCTTT	CASRGPTGGRNTEAFF
NA	TRBJ2-5	TRBD2	15	TRBV7-9	TGTGCCAGCAGCTCTGGGACTATACGGGCAGAGACCCAGTACTTC	CASSSGTIRAETQYF
NA	TRBJ1-3	TRBD1	15	TRBV15	TGTGCCACCAGCAGACCCGGGACAGGGGGCAACACCATATATTTT	CATSRPGTGGNTIYF
NA	TRBJ1-2	NA	18	TRBV7-3	TGTGCCAGCAGCTTAACTCTAGGGGCAGCCGGAGGGGACTATGGCTACACCTTC	CASSLTLGAAGGDYGYTF
NA	TRBJ1-1	NA	11	TRBV27	TGTGCCAGCAGTTCGGCAGGGCGAGCTTTCTTT	CASSSAGRAFF
NA	TRBJ2-7	NA	14	TRBV28	TGTGCCAGCACCCGGCACAGGGCCCCCTACGAGCAGTACTTC	CASTRHRAPYEQYF
NA	TRBJ2-5	TRBD2	14	TRBV7-9	TGTGCCAGCAGCTTAGCAAGCGGGAGAGAGACCCAGTACTTC	CASSLASGRETQYF
NA	TRBJ1-5	NA	14	TRBV4-3	TGCGCCAGCAGCCAAGAATTCCGCGATCAGCCCCAGCATTTT	CASSQEFRDQPQHF
once	TRBJ1-4	NA	15	TRBV14	TGTGCCAGCAGCCAAGAGGGACTCATAAATGAAAAACTGTTTTTT	CASSQEGLINEKLFF
once	TRBJ1-1	NA	14	TRBV11-3	TGTGCCAGCAGCTTAGGCAGACTTAACACTGAAGCTTTCTTT	CASSLGRLNTEAFF
NA	TRBJ1-2	NA	13	TRBV30	TGTGCCCACCATAGATTAGCTAACTATGGCTACACCTTC	CAHHRLANYGYTF
NA	TRBJ1-6	NA	14	TRBV6-4	TGTGCCAGCAGCCCCGACAGTTGGGTCTCACCCCTCCACTTT	CASSPDSWVSPLHF
many	TRBJ1-2	TRBD1	13	TRBV2	TGTGCCAGCACCATTCGGACAGGGAACGGCTACACCTTC	CASTIRTGNGYTF